Following are 10 T cell receptor beta chains from one sample sequenced in a study of blood T cell repertoires in COVID-19. Data came from immunoSEQ multiplex PCR; TCRdb stores just in-frame clones and leaves some out. This sample has around 400,000 clones, with about 88% found just once. The sequenced sample consisted of PBMCs or T cells enriched from blood (not recorded which). These receptors all stem from a woman under 30 who had been exposed to COVID-19.

This rearrangement joins TRBV3-1 (or the pseudogene TRBV3-2) to TRBJ1-2; no firm D call. From germline, CDR1 is LGHDT and CDR2 YNNKEL (reference sequence). CDR3 length equals 14 residues. The V end was cut by 6 bases, the J end by 1 base, with 12 bases between. The CDR3 sequence is CASSRGRGNYGYTF. The CDR3 DNA reads TGTGCCAGCAGTCGAGGACGGGGTAACTATGGCTACACCTTC.

The V and J genes are TRBV14 and TRBJ2-7; TRBD2 matches 10 bases. After removal of 5 bases from V and 3 bases from J, the junction contained 4 bases not matched to a gene. The CDR3 is 14 residues long. Germline CDR1 and CDR2: SGHDN and FVKESK. The CDR3 sequence is CASSSSGSDYEQYF. For the CDR3, the DNA is TGTGCCAGCAGCTCTAGCGGGAGCGACTACGAGCAGTACTTC.

The J gene is TRBJ2-5, the V gene TRBV4-1, with TRBD2 matching 9 bases. The trim removed 0 bases at V and 5 bases at J, leaving 10 bases unmatched. In germline, CDR1 is MGHRA, CDR2 YSYEKL. CDR3 size: 17 residues. The CDR3 DNA reads TGCGCCAGCAGCCAAGAACATGGTCTAGCGGGGAGGGAGACCCAGTACTTC. This translates into CASSQEHGLAGRETQYF.

The genes are TRBV28 and TRBJ2-7, with D perhaps matching TRBD1 (5 bases). The length of the CDR3 is 13 residues. CDR1 and CDR2 (germline): MDHEN, SYDVKM. V was pared by 4 bases and J by 3 bases, with 10 bases between. CDR3 sequence (DNA): TGTGCCAGCAGTTCAGACAGCCGCTACGAGCAGTACTTC. Protein product: CASSSDSRYEQYF.

V gene TRBV6-5 combines with J gene TRBJ2-7; D is unresolved. The V end lost 5 bases, the J end lost 1 base, and 9 bases lay between the germline ends. The CDR3 extends over 13 amino acids. Germline V CDR1 and CDR2: MNHEY, SVGAGI. CDR3 amino acids: CASSRDTSYEQYF. The CDR3 region has the DNA TGTGCCAGCAGTCGTGACACTTCCTACGAGCAGTACTTC.

The chain uses TRBV28 and TRBJ2-7, with TRBD1 matching 8 bases. CDR3 length: 13 residues. Germline V lookup: CDR1 MDHEN, CDR2 SYDVKM. The ends lost 10 bases at V and 6 bases at J; junction bases unmatched: 11. The CDR3: CATRTGNVFEQYF. DNA for the CDR3: TGTGCCACCAGGACAGGGAACGTCTTCGAGCAGTACTTC.

This chain links TRBV7-9 with TRBJ2-3; D may be TRBD2 (5 bases). From germline, CDR1 is SEHNR and CDR2 FQNEAQ (reference sequence). This CDR3 comprises 14 residues. V was cut by 5 bases and J by 3 bases, with 12 bases left in between. The CDR3 coding sequence is TGTGCCAGCAGCCGACCCGGGGAAACAGATACGCAGTATTTT. Protein product: CASSRPGETDTQYF.

CDR3 in DNA: TGTGCCACTACTGCCGGGACTAGCGGCTACAATGAGCAGTTCTTC. Translation: CATTAGTSGYNEQFF. V gene TRBV19 combines with J gene TRBJ2-1; 11 bases are a match to TRBD2. Losses at the gene ends were 10 bases for V and 3 bases for J; bases not matched to a gene: 8. The CDR3 has 15 amino acids. CDR1 is LNHDA, CDR2 SQIVND, per germline (reference sequence).

The chain is built from TRBV3-1 (or the pseudogene TRBV3-2) and TRBJ2-5; 10 nucleotides match TRBD2. This CDR3 spans 15 amino acids. Germline V gene lookup returns CDR1 LGHDT and CDR2 YNNKEL (reference sequence). J lost 1 base, V lost 4 bases, and 3 bases had no gene match. The CDR3 protein is CASSRRTSGQETQYF. CDR3 in DNA: TGTGCCAGCAGCCGGCGGACTAGCGGCCAAGAGACCCAGTACTTC.

The chain recombines TRBV18 with TRBJ2-7, with D perhaps TRBD1 (5 bases). The CDR3 is 15 residues long. The germline V gene encodes CDR1 KGHSH and CDR2 LQKENI. V was trimmed by 1 base and J by 3 bases, leaving 13 bases between them. The CDR3 here is CASSPQGQGNYEQYF. In DNA, the CDR3 is TGTGCCAGCTCACCACAAGGCCAGGGCAACTACGAGCAGTACTTC.